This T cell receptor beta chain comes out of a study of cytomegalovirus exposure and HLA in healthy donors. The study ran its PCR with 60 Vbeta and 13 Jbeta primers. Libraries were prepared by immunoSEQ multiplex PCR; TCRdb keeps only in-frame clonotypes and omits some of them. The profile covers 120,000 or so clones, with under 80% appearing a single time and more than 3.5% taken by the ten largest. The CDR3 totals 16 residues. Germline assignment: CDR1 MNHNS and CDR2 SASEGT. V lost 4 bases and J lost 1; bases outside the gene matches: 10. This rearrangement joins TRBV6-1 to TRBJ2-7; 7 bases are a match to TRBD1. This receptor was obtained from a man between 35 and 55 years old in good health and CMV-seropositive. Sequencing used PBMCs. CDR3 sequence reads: CASSVRATGQSYEQYF. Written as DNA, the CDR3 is TGTGCCAGCAGTGTTCGGGCGACGGGACAGTCCTACGAGCAGTACTTC.